The 5 T cell receptor beta chains presented below share a single source sample, sequenced in a study of blood T cells in healthy people across ages. The authors ran a second PCR of about 7 to 12 cycles using a sample-barcoded 5' primer and a J-beta primer mix. TCRdb re-called the 5' RACE reads with MiXCR, one entry per CDR3 protein. Seen here are roughly 2 million distinct CDR3 sequences, about 49% observed once, and the top ten hold over 2%. Specimen: blood. Source of these receptors: a woman between 40 and 55 years old in good health.

This clonotype was recorded a few times. The chain recombines TRBV7-3 with TRBJ2-3; D perhaps matches TRBD2 (7 bases). Trimming took 5 bases from V and 0 from J, leaving 18 bases between them. CDR1 and CDR2 from the germline V gene are SGHTA and FQGTGA. The CDR3 sequence is 17 residues long. DNA of the CDR3: TGTGCCAGCAGCCCCACTGGCGGGGGCTTCAGCACAGATACGCAGTATTTT. Protein sequence: CASSPTGGGFSTDTQYF.

The gene calls are TRBV6-1 and TRBJ2-5; no firm D call. V lost 2 bases, J lost 9 bases, and 28 bases lay in between. The CDR3 totals 18 residues. CDR1 and CDR2 from the germline V gene are MNHNS and SASEGT. The CDR3 region is CASSEPSLWVVRPEAQYF. The DNA for the CDR3 is TGTGCCAGCAGTGAACCATCCCTTTGGGTCGTCCGCCCTGAGGCCCAGTACTTC.

The chain is built from TRBV5-1 and TRBJ2-1; 7 bases match TRBD1. There are 16 residues in the CDR3. V was pared by 7 bases and J by 1 base, with 11 bases of the junction left unmatched. Germline loops: CDR1 SGHRS, CDR2 YFSETQ. DNA for the CDR3: TGCGCCAGCTGTAGTTCCGTGGGACAGTCCTACAATGAGCAGTTCTTC. This sequence encodes CASCSSVGQSYNEQFF.

The chain combines TRBV12-3 or TRBV12-4 with TRBJ2-7; tentatively, D is TRBD1 (7 bases). V lost 1 base to trimming and J lost 7 bases, with 17 bases between them. The CDR3 is 15 amino acids. This chain's CDR3 is CASSLGRGAYNEQYF. The CDR3 DNA is TGTGCCAGCAGTTTAGGCAGGGGGGCCTACAATGAGCAGTACTTC.

The chain couples TRBV7-2 to TRBJ2-3; a weak D match, TRBD2 (6 bases). V was cut by 4 bases and J by 14 bases, with 28 bases left in between. The germline gives CDR1 SGHTA, CDR2 FQGNSA. The CDR3 has 16 amino acids. CDR3 bases: TGTGCCAGCAGCTCGGAGGGTGGGCGGGGATGGAGATTTAGGTATTTT. It specifies CASSSEGGRGWRFRYF.